Listed below are T cell receptor beta chains from one sample, sequenced in a study of T-cell reconstitution after alpha-beta-depleted transplantation in children. TCRdb called the PCR reads again in MiXCR, with one record for every CDR3 protein. The sample includes 750,000 to 950,000 distinct CDR3 sequences, roughly 15% seen only once; the top ten take about 5%. Material: PBMCs, mostly from graft donor cells, obtained 360 days after TCRalphabeta/CD19-depleted stem cell transplant. The receptors were gathered from a male patient between 5 and 17 years old who had a stem cell transplant for acute lymphoblastic leukemia, so the T cells may come from the graft donor. The CDR3 runs from the conserved cysteine through the conserved F or W. The D gene is left open where the match is weak. For some rows the clone size is stated as once, few or many, or as a class when expanded; others skip it.

.	many	TRBV29-1	TRBJ2-7	CSVGGYPSSYEQYF	TGCAGCGTTGGAGGCTACCCCAGCTCCTACGAGCAGTACTTC
.	.	TRBV20-1	TRBJ2-1	CSAVIWRGRNEQFF	TGCAGTGCTGTCATATGGAGGGGTCGCAATGAGCAGTTCTTC
.	few	TRBV5-1	TRBJ2-7	CASSLGVNRVFAHEQYF	TGCGCCAGCAGCTTGGGGGTGAACAGGGTGTTTGCCCACGAGCAGTACTTC
.	.	TRBV10-1	TRBJ2-5	CASSVEPRGETQYF	TGCGCCAGCAGTGTTGAGCCCAGGGGAGAGACCCAGTACTTC
TRBD1	.	TRBV7-9	TRBJ2-1	CASSSVPGQGMVNEQFF	TGTGCCAGCAGCTCAGTACCGGGACAGGGGATGGTCAATGAGCAGTTCTTC
.	few	TRBV5-1	TRBJ2-3	CATQPTVGLDTQYF	TGCGCCACCCAGCCCACCGTTGGCCTGGATACGCAGTATTTT
.	.	TRBV7-3	TRBJ1-1	CASSLNGGVGTEAFF	TGTGCCAGCAGCTTAAATGGGGGTGTCGGCACTGAAGCTTTCTTT
TRBD2	.	TRBV4-1	TRBJ2-1	CASSHRLAERVSYNEQFF	TGCGCCAGCAGCCACCGACTAGCGGAAAGGGTCTCCTACAATGAGCAGTTCTTC
TRBD1	few	TRBV27	TRBJ1-1	CASSFRRGVGTEAFF	TGTGCCAGCAGTTTTCGCAGGGGGGTCGGCACTGAAGCTTTCTTT
.	few	TRBV5-1	TRBJ2-5	CASSLDIAQYF	TGCGCCAGCAGCTTGGACATTGCCCAGTACTTC
.	.	TRBV5-5	TRBJ2-3	CASSLSVLGGTDTQYF	TGTGCCAGCAGCTTGAGCGTGTTGGGGGGCACAGATACGCAGTATTTT
.	few	TRBV2	TRBJ2-3	CASTFLGSGSTDTQYF	TGTGCCAGCACCTTCCTCGGTAGCGGCAGCACAGATACGCAGTATTTT
.	many	TRBV27	TRBJ2-7	CASSFQGGEQYF	TGTGCCAGCAGTTTCCAGGGAGGCGAGCAGTACTTC
.	few	TRBV27	TRBJ2-1	CASSFSPIGNEQFF	TGTGCCAGCAGTTTTAGTCCAATAGGCAATGAGCAGTTCTTC
.	many	TRBV12-3/TRBV12-4	TRBJ2-6	CASSISRAGANVLTF	TGTGCCAGCAGTATCAGCAGGGCTGGGGCCAACGTCCTGACTTTC
TRBD1	many	TRBV4-3	TRBJ2-2	CASSRQGYTGELFF	TGCGCCAGCAGCCGACAGGGGTACACCGGGGAGCTGTTTTTT
.	.	TRBV5-1	TRBJ1-2	CASSLAWGVGSPPGANYGYTF	TGCGCCAGCAGCTTGGCCTGGGGGGTAGGTTCCCCGCCTGGGGCTAACTATGGCTACACCTTC
TRBD2	few	TRBV5-1	TRBJ2-3	CASSELAERGDTQYF	TGCGCCAGCAGCGAACTAGCGGAGCGGGGAGATACGCAGTATTTT
.	few	TRBV19	TRBJ2-5	CASSIVSRRETQYF	TGTGCCAGTAGTATAGTTTCCAGAAGGGAGACCCAGTACTTC
.	few	TRBV10-3	TRBJ2-1	CAISDPVGVYNEQFF	TGTGCCATCAGTGATCCCGTGGGAGTCTACAATGAGCAGTTCTTC
.	.	TRBV24-1	TRBJ2-3	CATSDLRASSTIPPDTQYF	TGTGCCACCAGTGATTTGCGGGCAAGTTCTACTATCCCCCCAGATACGCAGTATTTT
.	.	TRBV5-1	TRBJ2-7	CASSKGSSSYEQYF	TGCGCCAGCAGCAAAGGCAGTTCCTCCTACGAGCAGTACTTC
TRBD2	many	TRBV12-5	TRBJ2-1	CASGSGTSGNEQFF	TGTGCTAGTGGTTCCGGGACTAGCGGCAATGAGCAGTTCTTC
.	few	TRBV4-1	TRBJ2-2	CASSQRTGESNTGELFF	TGCGCCAGCAGCCAACGAACAGGAGAATCGAACACCGGGGAGCTGTTTTTT
.	many	TRBV12-3/TRBV12-4	TRBJ2-6	CASRAGRQSSGANVLTF	TGTGCCAGCAGGGCCGGCAGGCAGAGCTCTGGGGCCAACGTCCTGACTTTC
.	.	TRBV18	TRBJ2-1	CASSPRLPGFTTEQFF	TGTGCCAGCTCACCACGGCTCCCAGGGTTTACAACTGAGCAGTTCTTC
.	many	TRBV5-1	TRBJ2-7	CASSRGTAYPYEQYF	TGCGCCAGCAGCCGGGGGACAGCGTACCCCTACGAGCAGTACTTC
.	few	TRBV19	TRBJ2-7	CASSIGPSEQYF	TGTGCCAGTAGTATCGGTCCCTCCGAGCAGTACTTC
.	many	TRBV4-2	TRBJ2-6	CASSQVRAVHVLTF	TGTGCCAGCAGCCAAGTAAGGGCAGTACACGTCCTGACTTTC
TRBD2	.	TRBV12-3/TRBV12-4	TRBJ2-7	CASSLGGGRSSYEQYF	TGTGCCAGCAGTTTGGGCGGGGGGAGGAGCTCCTACGAGCAGTACTTC
TRBD1	.	TRBV6-1	TRBJ1-5	CASSPGQSPHGPQHF	TGTGCCAGCAGCCCGGGACAGAGCCCGCATGGTCCCCAGCATTTT
.	few	TRBV7-2	TRBJ1-3	CASSLRGGGNTIYF	TGTGCCAGCAGCTTAAGGGGGGGTGGAAACACCATATATTTT
.	many	TRBV7-3	TRBJ2-7	CASSPSARTYEQYF	TGTGCCAGCAGCCCGAGCGCGAGAACCTACGAGCAGTACTTC
TRBD2	.	TRBV12-3/TRBV12-4	TRBJ2-7	CASTRGLAEQYF	TGTGCCAGCACCCGCGGACTAGCGGAGCAGTACTTC
TRBD1	.	TRBV24-1	TRBJ2-1	CATSAPMGQGENEQFF	TGTGCCACCAGTGCCCCGATGGGACAGGGTGAAAATGAGCAGTTCTTC
TRBD1	.	TRBV4-2	TRBJ2-3	CASSQAKGTASTDTQYF	TGTGCCAGCAGCCAGGCCAAGGGGACAGCTAGCACAGATACGCAGTATTTT
.	many	TRBV20-1	TRBJ1-5	CSASAGIYQPQHF	TGCAGTGCTTCCGCAGGAATTTATCAGCCCCAGCATTTT
.	.	TRBV5-1	TRBJ2-2	CASSLRGIQINTGELFF	TGCGCCAGCAGCTTGCGGGGGATCCAAATAAACACCGGGGAGCTGTTTTTT
.	.	TRBV4-1	TRBJ2-7	CASSQAGTVTYEQYF	TGCGCCAGCAGCCAGGCCGGGACCGTTACCTACGAGCAGTACTTC
.	few	TRBV4-1	TRBJ2-3	CASSQVDSLTDTQYF	TGCGCCAGCAGCCAAGTCGATAGTCTCACAGATACGCAGTATTTT
.	few	TRBV20-1	TRBJ2-5	CSARRGWNPEYF	TGCAGTGCTAGAAGGGGTTGGAACCCAGAGTACTTC
TRBD1	.	TRBV5-1	TRBJ2-2	CASSPRTGGNGELFF	TGCGCCAGCAGCCCCCGGACAGGGGGCAACGGGGAGCTGTTTTTT
.	few	TRBV7-2	TRBJ2-5	CASSLAGTRETQYF	TGTGCCAGCAGCTTAGCCGGGACCCGGGAGACCCAGTACTTC
TRBD2	.	TRBV29-1	TRBJ2-7	CSAEGLAGGDLKQYF	TGCAGCGCCGAGGGACTAGCGGGAGGGGATTTGAAGCAGTACTTC
TRBD2	few	TRBV7-2	TRBJ2-7	CASSPTSGGGIYEQYF	TGTGCCAGCAGCCCTACTAGCGGGGGGGGTATTTACGAGCAGTACTTC